Following are 17 T cell receptor beta chains from one sample sequenced in a study of blood T cells in healthy people across ages. Primed by a sample-barcoded 5' primer and a J-beta primer mix, a second PCR proceeded for about 6 to 12 cycles. Each CDR3 protein is one row after TCRdb ran MiXCR on the 5' RACE reads. The profile shows around 1,000,000 distinct CDR3 sequences, roughly two fifths of them singletons. The sample consisted of blood. Source of these receptors: a man aged 18 to 30 in good health.

This clonotype was observed once. The chain has TRBV4-2 and TRBJ1-1; no definite D call. The CDR3 extends over 14 amino acids. From germline, CDR1 is LGHNA and CDR2 YNFKEQ. Trimming stripped 1 base from V and 1 base from J, with 7 bases between. DNA for the CDR3: TGTGCCAGCAGCCAAGCTGACGGGAACACTGAAGCTTTCTTT. This codes for CASSQADGNTEAFF.

The gene calls are TRBV6-2 or TRBV6-3 and TRBJ1-5, with D unresolved. Trimming stripped 3 bases from V and 4 bases from J, with 10 bases between. Germline V lookup: CDR1 MNHEY, CDR2 SVGEGT. The CDR3 totals 14 residues. CDR3 loop: CASSYLGSNQPQHF. In DNA form, the CDR3 reads TGTGCCAGCAGTTATCTGGGGTCGAATCAGCCCCAGCATTTT.

This clonotype was detected only a few times. V gene TRBV9 combines with J gene TRBJ1-1; D is unresolved. Germline assignment: CDR1 SGDLS and CDR2 YYNGEE. V was trimmed by 0 bases and J by 0 bases, leaving 15 bases between them. The CDR3 is 17 amino acids. The CDR3 reads CASSVGFSGLMNTEAFF. For the CDR3, the DNA is TGTGCCAGCAGCGTAGGTTTTAGCGGACTGATGAACACTGAAGCTTTCTTT.

This clonotype has at least ten counts. This rearrangement joins TRBV25-1 to TRBJ2-4; D is perhaps TRBD1 or TRBD2 (5 bases each). The ends were cut back, 4 bases at V and 3 bases at J, with 16 bases in the middle. The length of the CDR3 is 16 residues. CDR1 MGHDK and CDR2 SYGVNS come from the germline V gene. The CDR3 region has the DNA TGTGCCAGCAGTGTACAAGGGACCGGACTCAAAAACATTCAGTACTTC. Protein sequence: CASSVQGTGLKNIQYF.

This clonotype was seen a handful of times. The chain combines TRBV25-1 with TRBJ2-3, with D hard to call. V dropped 0 bases and J dropped 4 bases, with 5 bases sitting between them. The CDR3 covers 13 residues. Looked up from germline, CDR1 is MGHDK and CDR2 is SYGVNS. CDR3: CASSEYWADTQYF. The DNA of the CDR3 is TGTGCCAGCAGTGAATATTGGGCAGATACGCAGTATTTT. Full variable domain (outside the CDR3, taken from reference TRBV25-1 and TRBJ2-3): EADIYQTPRYLVIGTGKKITLECSQTMGHDKMYWYQQDPGMELHLIHYSYGVNSTEKGDLSSESTVSRIRTEHFPLTLESARPSHTSQYLCASSEYWADTQYFGPGTRLTVL.

The chain combines TRBV5-4 with TRBJ2-1; no definite D call. This CDR3 region has 14 residues. V was pared by 3 bases and J by 7 bases, with 14 bases between. CDR1 and CDR2 from the germline V gene are SGHNT and YYREEE (reference sequence). The CDR3 nucleotides read TGTGCCAGCAGCTCAAATGCCCATGGGAATGAGCAGTTCTTC. Its protein is CASSSNAHGNEQFF.

A few counts support this clonotype. The genes are TRBV15 and TRBJ1-6; 7 nucleotides agree with TRBD1. Trimming took 8 bases from V and 7 from J; bases not matched to a gene: 11. CDR1 is LNHNV and CDR2 is YYDKDF in the germline V gene (reference sequence). The CDR3 totals 15 residues. The CDR3 nucleotides are TGTGCCACCGCGATTGACAGGGCGGCGAATTCACCCCTCCACTTT. This sequence encodes CATAIDRAANSPLHF.

This clonotype was detected only a few times. A read error may explain this, as a much larger clone is one base away. V gene TRBV6-5 combines with J gene TRBJ1-2; 9 positions match TRBD1. Germline-derived CDR1 and CDR2 are MNHEY and SVGAGI. The CDR3 is made up of 16 amino acids. V gave up 2 bases and J gave up 5 bases; unmatched junction bases: 9. This CDR3 is CASSYLSTGGQYGYTF. Written as DNA, the CDR3 is TGTGCCAGCAGTTACCTAAGTACAGGGGGCCAGTATGGCTACACCTTC.

This chain connects TRBV20-1 to TRBJ2-5, with no clear D. The CDR3 sequence is 13 residues long. CDR1 is DFQATT, CDR2 SNEGSKA, per germline (reference sequence). Trimming took off 2 bases at V and 1 base at J, with 8 bases between the two ends. The CDR3 spells CSARRLIQETQYF. Written as DNA, the CDR3 is TGCAGTGCTAGACGACTCATCCAAGAGACCCAGTACTTC.

This chain links TRBV20-1 with TRBJ2-1; TRBD2 matches at 13 bases. This CDR3 is 14 amino acids long. With V trimmed by 5 bases and J by 9 bases, 7 bases remained unmatched. CDR1 DFQATT and CDR2 SNEGSKA come from the germline V gene (reference sequence). The CDR3 spells CSAPVGTSGAEQFF. CDR3 bases: TGCAGTGCTCCGGTGGGGACTAGCGGGGCTGAGCAGTTCTTC.

CDR3 loop: CASSARVQNIQYF. In DNA, the CDR3 is TGTGCCAGCAGTGCCAGGGTTCAAAACATTCAGTACTTC. The rearrangement links TRBV2 to TRBJ2-4; perhaps TRBD1 as D (5 bases). In germline, CDR1 is SNHLY, CDR2 FYNNEI. Deletions cut 4 bases from V and 5 bases from J, with 9 bases between. CDR3 size: 13 residues.

A remark on this clonotype: One junction end disagrees with the germline gene, perhaps due to a read error. This chain connects TRBV4-2 to TRBJ2-4, with TRBD2 matching over 9 bases. The V gene's germline CDR1 is LGHNA and CDR2 YNFKEQ. This CDR3 is 18 amino acids long. CDR3 in DNA: TGTGCCAGCAGCCAAGCTCTTGGCGGGGGGGCGGCCAAAAGCATTCAGTACTTC. Protein sequence: CASSQALGGGAAKSIQYF.

This clonotype came up a few times. The chain combines TRBV7-2 with TRBJ2-1; D is uncertain. The CDR3 is made up of 18 amino acids. Looked up from germline, CDR1 is SGHTA and CDR2 is FQGNSA. V shed 2 bases and J shed 0 bases, with 17 bases lying between them. The CDR3 DNA is TGTGCCAGCAGCTTAATTTCTGGGTATCCCTCCTCCTACAATGAGCAGTTCTTC. It codes for CASSLISGYPSSYNEQFF.

On this clonotype itself: A much larger clone sits a single nucleotide away, making a read error possible. V gene TRBV2 combines with J gene TRBJ2-1; D gene unclear. Germline V CDR1 and CDR2: SNHLY, FYNNEI. This CDR3 comprises 10 residues. Trimming shortened V by 11 bases and J by 7 bases, and 9 bases separated the two germline ends. CDR3 DNA: TGTGCCGGCAAGCTTAATGAGCAGTTCTTC. This codes for CAGKLNEQFF. Full variable domain (remainder filled in from reference TRBV2 and TRBJ2-1): EPEVTQTPSHQVTQMGQEVILRCVPISNHLYFYWYRQILGQKVEFLVSFYNNEISEKSEIFDDQFSVERPDGSNFTLKIRSTKLEDSAMYFCAGKLNEQFFGPGTRLTVL.

In this sample, this clonotype turned up a few times. The DNA for the CDR3 is TGCAGCGTTGGGGCAGGGAGTTCTAATGAAAAACTGTTTTTT. Its protein is CSVGAGSSNEKLFF. The rearrangement uses TRBV29-1 and TRBJ1-4, with a weak D call TRBD1 (5 bases). The length of the CDR3 is 14 residues. V was cut by 4 bases and J by 3 bases, with 12 bases left in between. Germline values: CDR1 SQVTM, CDR2 ANQGSEA.

The rearrangement links TRBV29-1 to TRBJ2-3; TRBD2 agrees at 7 bases. V lost 4 bases to trimming and J lost 0 bases; unmatched junction nucleotides: 7. Germline CDR1 SQVTM, CDR2 ANQGSEA. This CDR3 is built from 15 residues. CDR3 region: CSVGRSGVSTDTQYF. In nucleotides, the CDR3 is TGCAGCGTTGGACGGAGCGGGGTGAGCACAGATACGCAGTATTTT.

The gene calls are TRBV10-3 and TRBJ2-1; 7 bases map to TRBD1. CDR3 length: 15 amino acids. The V and J ends lost 4 bases and 10 bases, in that order; junction bases with no gene match: 13. The germline V gene has CDR1 ENHRY and CDR2 SYGVKD. The CDR3 spells CAISGTDRKNYEQFF. In nucleotides, the CDR3 is TGTGCCATCAGTGGTACGGACAGGAAAAACTACGAGCAGTTCTTC.